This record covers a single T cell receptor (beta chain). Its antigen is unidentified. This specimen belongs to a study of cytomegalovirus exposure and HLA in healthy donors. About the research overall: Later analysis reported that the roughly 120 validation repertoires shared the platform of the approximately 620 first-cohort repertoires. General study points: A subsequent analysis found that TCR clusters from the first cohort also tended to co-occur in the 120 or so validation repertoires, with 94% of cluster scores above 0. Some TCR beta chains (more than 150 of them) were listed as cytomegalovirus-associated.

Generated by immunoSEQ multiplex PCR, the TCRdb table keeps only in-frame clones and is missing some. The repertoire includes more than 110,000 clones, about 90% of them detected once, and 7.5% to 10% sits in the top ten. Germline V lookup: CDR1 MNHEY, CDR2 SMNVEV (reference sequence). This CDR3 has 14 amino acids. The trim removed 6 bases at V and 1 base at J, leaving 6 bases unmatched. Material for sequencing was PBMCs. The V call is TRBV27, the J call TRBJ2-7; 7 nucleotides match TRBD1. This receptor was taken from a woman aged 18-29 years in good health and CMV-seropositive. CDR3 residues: CASRTGPPSYEQYF. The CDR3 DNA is TGTGCCAGCAGGACAGGGCCGCCGTCCTACGAGCAGTACTTC.